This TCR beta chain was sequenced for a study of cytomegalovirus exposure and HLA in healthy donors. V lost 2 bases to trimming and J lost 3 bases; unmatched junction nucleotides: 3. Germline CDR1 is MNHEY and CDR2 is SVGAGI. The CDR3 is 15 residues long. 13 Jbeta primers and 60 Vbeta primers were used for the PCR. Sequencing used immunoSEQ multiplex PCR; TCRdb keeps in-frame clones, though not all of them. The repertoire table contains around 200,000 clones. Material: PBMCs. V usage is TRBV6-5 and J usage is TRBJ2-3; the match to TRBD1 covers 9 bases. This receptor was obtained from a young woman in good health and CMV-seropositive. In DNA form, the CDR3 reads TGTGCCAGCAGTTACCCCGGGACAGGGACAGATACGCAGTATTTT. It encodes CASSYPGTGTDTQYF.